The 2 T cell receptor beta chains below all came from one sample that was sequenced in a study of control samples from healthy donors and cancer patients. Sequencing used immunoSEQ multiplex PCR; TCRdb keeps in-frame clones, though not all of them. This table has 150,000 or so clones, 93% appearing once. The sequencing input was blood. The receptor source for this set is a woman between 55 and 75 years old in good health.

V is TRBV10-3 and J is TRBJ1-3, with D perhaps TRBD1 (6 bases). This CDR3 contains 14 residues. V was pared by 6 bases and J by 2 bases, with 11 bases between. Germline V gives CDR1 ENHRY, CDR2 SYGVKD. The CDR3, as DNA: TGTGCCATCAGAGGGGGTAATCCTGGAAACACCATATATTTT. Protein: CAIRGGNPGNTIYF.

The rearrangement joins TRBV18 to TRBJ1-5; maybe TRBD1 (6 bases). V shed 4 bases and J shed 3 bases, with 16 bases lying between them. The CDR3 extends over 16 amino acids. CDR1 and CDR2 (germline): KGHSH, LQKENI. The CDR3 DNA reads TGTGCCAGCTCACTCATCATGGGGGGGGCCAATCAGCCCCAGCATTTT. It codes for CASSLIMGGANQPQHF. Based on the CDR3 plus reference TRBV18 and TRBJ1-5, the full variable domain is NAGVMQNPRHLVRRRGQEARLRCSPMKGHSHVYWYRQLPEEGLKFMVYLQKENIIDESGMPKERFSAEFPKEGPSILRIQQVVRGDSAAYFCASSLIMGGANQPQHFGDGTRLSIL.